These T cell receptor beta chains were read from a single sample in a study of vaccination and CD4 T cells after COVID-19. MiXCR was run by TCRdb on the PCR reads, yielding one entry per CDR3 protein. The table includes over 10,000 distinct CDR3 sequences, 58% detected once. These receptors are not linked to any known antigen. The material was cultured CD4+ T cells from blood, obtained after SARS-CoV-2 vaccination. The receptors were sampled from a human donor with COVID-19. Both conserved end residues are part of each CDR3. A D gene is named only where the DNA matches it firmly. Some rows mark clone size as missing; the rest say once, few, many or name a class of expanded clone.

D	size	V	J	DNA	CDR3
NA	NA	TRBV7-2	TRBJ1-1	TGTGCCAGCAGCTTAGGGACGGAGACAGAAGCTTTCTTT	CASSLGTETEAFF
NA	NA	TRBV5-4	TRBJ1-1	TGTGCCAGCAGCTTAGACGGACCGGGCGCTTTCTTT	CASSLDGPGAFF
NA	NA	TRBV6-2/TRBV6-3	TRBJ1-5	TGTGCCAGCAGTTTCCGGGGGGCTATTAGCAATCAGCCCCAGCATTTT	CASSFRGAISNQPQHF
NA	NA	TRBV20-1	TRBJ2-5	TGCAGTGCTGCCCCGGGAAAAAAAGAGACCCAGTACTTC	CSAAPGKKETQYF
TRBD1	NA	TRBV12-3/TRBV12-4	TRBJ2-5	TGTGCCAGCAGTTCGACAGGGGGTCAAGAGACCCAGTACTTC	CASSSTGGQETQYF
TRBD2	NA	TRBV6-2/TRBV6-3	TRBJ2-3	TGTGCCAGCAGCTCGGGGGGGCTTACGCAGTATTTT	CASSSGGLTQYF
TRBD2	NA	TRBV6-4	TRBJ2-4	TGTGCCAGCAGTGAGTTTCCGGGGGGGGTCATTCAGTACTTC	CASSEFPGGVIQYF
NA	NA	TRBV27	TRBJ2-7	TGCACCAGCAGTTTACCTACCGGCTGGCTTGGCGAGCAGTACTTC	CTSSLPTGWLGEQYF
NA	NA	TRBV6-1	TRBJ2-7	TGTGCCAGCAGTGAAAGGAACAGGGGAGGTTCCTACGAGCAGTACTTC	CASSERNRGGSYEQYF
NA	NA	TRBV20-1	TRBJ1-1	TGCAGTGCTAGCCAACAGGTCGGTGAAGCTTTCTTT	CSASQQVGEAFF
NA	few	TRBV20-1	TRBJ1-2	TGCAGTGCCACGAGGGGAGCTAACTATGGCTACACCTTC	CSATRGANYGYTF
NA	few	TRBV6-1	TRBJ1-5	TGTGCCAGCAGTCGACAGGGCAATCAGCCCCAGCATTTT	CASSRQGNQPQHF
TRBD2	few	TRBV20-1	TRBJ2-7	TGCAGTGTGAGAACTAGCGGGGGAGCCTCATACGAGCAGTACTTC	CSVRTSGGASYEQYF
NA	NA	TRBV28	TRBJ2-3	TGTGCCAGCAGTCCCCCAACGCTTGAGCAGTATTTT	CASSPPTLEQYF
NA	NA	TRBV18	TRBJ2-2	TGTGCCAGCTCACCTTCCCGCGGTCAGGGTGAGCTGTTTTTT	CASSPSRGQGELFF
TRBD1	once	TRBV5-6	TRBJ2-2	TGTGCCAGCAGCCCGGACAGGGGGCGTCCGGGGGAGCTGTTTTTT	CASSPDRGRPGELFF
TRBD1	NA	TRBV7-9	TRBJ2-5	TGTGCCAGCAGCAAGACAGGGGGACAAGAGACCCAGTACTTC	CASSKTGGQETQYF
NA	few	TRBV21-1	TRBJ1-6	TGTGCCAGCAGCCCGGTTAGGGACAGGGCCTCAAATTCACCCCTCCACTTT	CASSPVRDRASNSPLHF
NA	NA	TRBV20-1	TRBJ2-2	TGCAGTGCTAGAAGGGCCACCGGTCGGGCGAACACCGGGGAGCTGTTTTTT	CSARRATGRANTGELFF
NA	NA	TRBV6-4	TRBJ1-6	TGTGCCAGCAGTGAGAGGACGGCTTCACCCCTCCACTTT	CASSERTASPLHF
TRBD1	NA	TRBV7-9	TRBJ2-5	TGTGCCAGCGCTCAGGGGGCGAGCGAGACCCAGTACTTC	CASAQGASETQYF
NA	few	TRBV6-2/TRBV6-3	TRBJ1-2	TGTGCCAGCAGTCCTAAACCTCGCGACAGCTACACCTTC	CASSPKPRDSYTF
NA	NA	TRBV27	TRBJ1-5	TGTGCCACCTCTCGCAGCATAAATAGCAATCAGCCCCAGCATTTT	CATSRSINSNQPQHF
TRBD1	NA	TRBV19	TRBJ1-2	TGTGCCAGTAGAACCACGAGAACAGGGGGCAAGGGCTACACCTTC	CASRTTRTGGKGYTF
NA	NA	TRBV6-2/TRBV6-3	TRBJ1-1	TGTGCCAGCAGTCCAACACAGGGTAACACTGAAGCTTTCTTT	CASSPTQGNTEAFF
NA	NA	TRBV28	TRBJ1-5	TGTGCCAGCGGGCGCAGGGGAGCCGGGCCCCAGCATTTT	CASGRRGAGPQHF
TRBD2	NA	TRBV7-9	TRBJ2-3	TGTGCCAGCAGCTTAGCGGTTACTAGCGGGGGGGCAGATACGCAGTATTTT	CASSLAVTSGGADTQYF
TRBD1	NA	TRBV6-1	TRBJ2-7	TGTGCCAGCAGCCGATACGGACAGGACTACGAGCAGTACTTC	CASSRYGQDYEQYF
TRBD1	few	TRBV6-1	TRBJ1-6	TGTGCCAGCAGTACAGGGGGGTCCTATAATTCACCCCTCCACTTT	CASSTGGSYNSPLHF
NA	few	TRBV5-4	TRBJ1-1	TGTGCCAGCAGCTTGGAAGTGAACACTGAAGCTTTCTTT	CASSLEVNTEAFF
TRBD1	medium-sized	TRBV7-9	TRBJ2-1	TGTGCCAGCAGCTTCCTTCAGGGGGCTGGTGGCAATGAGCAGTTCTTC	CASSFLQGAGGNEQFF
NA	NA	TRBV20-1	TRBJ1-1	TGCAGTGCCCCCGGAACACTCACTCAAAGCGCTGAAGCTTTCTTT	CSAPGTLTQSAEAFF
NA	NA	TRBV12-3/TRBV12-4	TRBJ2-4	TGTGCCAGCAGTTTAGGACTCCCTGGGGCCAAAAACATTCAGTACTTC	CASSLGLPGAKNIQYF
NA	NA	TRBV21-1	TRBJ2-7	TGTGCCAGCAGCACCGCAGTCAACCGGGACAGGGCACCCGAGCAGTACTTC	CASSTAVNRDRAPEQYF
TRBD1	once	TRBV7-2	TRBJ1-6	TGTGCCAGCAGCTTAGCGGGACAGGGTCCGTCACCCCTCCACTTT	CASSLAGQGPSPLHF
TRBD1	NA	TRBV5-8	TRBJ1-6	TGTGCCAGCAGCCCTCGACAGGGACGAAATTCACCCCTCCACTTT	CASSPRQGRNSPLHF
NA	NA	TRBV6-1	TRBJ1-5	TGTGCCAGCAGTGAAGCGCCGGGCGATAGCAATCAGCCCCAGCATTTT	CASSEAPGDSNQPQHF
NA	NA	TRBV12-3/TRBV12-4	TRBJ1-2	TGTGCCAGCAGTTCCCCCCCAGGACCAGGGGGCTACACCTTC	CASSSPPGPGGYTF
TRBD1	few	TRBV20-1	TRBJ1-2	TGCAGTGTCACAGGGGGGCTTAACTATGGCTACACCTTC	CSVTGGLNYGYTF
NA	few	TRBV6-2/TRBV6-3	TRBJ2-3	TGTGCCAGCAGGCGTACACAAGCCACAGATACGCAGTATTTT	CASRRTQATDTQYF
NA	NA	TRBV19	TRBJ2-3	TGTGCCAGTAGTACCGGGACGCACATGGGCACAGATACGCAGTATTTT	CASSTGTHMGTDTQYF
NA	few	TRBV12-3/TRBV12-4	TRBJ2-7	TGTGCCAGCAGTTTAGCGTTGGGGTTTGGCGAGCAGTACTTC	CASSLALGFGEQYF
NA	NA	TRBV7-9	TRBJ1-2	TGTGCCAGCAGCCTAGACGGGTATGGCTACACCTTC	CASSLDGYGYTF
NA	few	TRBV6-1	TRBJ2-5	TGTGCCAGCAGTAGGGAAGGTTTGGCCCAGTACTTC	CASSREGLAQYF
NA	NA	TRBV2	TRBJ1-1	TGTGCCAGCAGTGGATTCACTGAAGCTTTCTTT	CASSGFTEAFF
NA	NA	TRBV15	TRBJ1-2	TGTGCCACCAGCAGAGATCAGGGTGGCTATGGCTACACCTTC	CATSRDQGGYGYTF